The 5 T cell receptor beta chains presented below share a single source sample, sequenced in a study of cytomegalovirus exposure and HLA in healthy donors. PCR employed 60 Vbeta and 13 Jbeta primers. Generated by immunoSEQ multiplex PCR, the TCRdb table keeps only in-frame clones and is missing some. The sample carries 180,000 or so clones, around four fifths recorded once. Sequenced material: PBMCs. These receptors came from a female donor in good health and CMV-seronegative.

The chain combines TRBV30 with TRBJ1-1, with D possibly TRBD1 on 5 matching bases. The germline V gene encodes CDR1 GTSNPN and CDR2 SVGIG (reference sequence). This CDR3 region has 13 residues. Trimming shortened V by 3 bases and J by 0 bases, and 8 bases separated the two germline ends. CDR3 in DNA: TGTGCCTGGAGGATGACAGTGAACACTGAAGCTTTCTTT. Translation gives CAWRMTVNTEAFF.

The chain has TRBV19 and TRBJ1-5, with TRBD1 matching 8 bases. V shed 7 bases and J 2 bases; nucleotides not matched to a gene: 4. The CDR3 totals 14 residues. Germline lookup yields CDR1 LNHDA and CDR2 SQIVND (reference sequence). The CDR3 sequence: CASTLTGGNQPQHF. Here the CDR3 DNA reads TGTGCCAGTACCCTGACAGGGGGCAATCAGCCCCAGCATTTT. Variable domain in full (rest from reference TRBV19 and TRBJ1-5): DGGITQSPKYLFRKEGQNVTLSCEQNLNHDAMYWYRQDPGQGLRLIYYSQIVNDFQKGDIAEGYSVSREKKESFPLTVTSAQKNPTAFYLCASTLTGGNQPQHFGDGTRLSIL.

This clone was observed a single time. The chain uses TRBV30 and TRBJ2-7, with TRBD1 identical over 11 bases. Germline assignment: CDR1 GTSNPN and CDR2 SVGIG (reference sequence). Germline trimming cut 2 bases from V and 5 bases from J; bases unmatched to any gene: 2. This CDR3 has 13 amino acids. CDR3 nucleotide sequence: TGTGCCTGGAGTCGGGACAGGGGGAACGAGCAGTACTTC. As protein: CAWSRDRGNEQYF.

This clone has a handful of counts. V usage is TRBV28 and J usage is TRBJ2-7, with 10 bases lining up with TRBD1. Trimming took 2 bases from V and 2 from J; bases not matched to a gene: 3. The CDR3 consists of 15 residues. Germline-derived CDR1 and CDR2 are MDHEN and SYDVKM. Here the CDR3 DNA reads TGTGCCAGCAGTTTACCCGGGACAGGGGCCTACGAGCAGTACTTC. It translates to CASSLPGTGAYEQYF.

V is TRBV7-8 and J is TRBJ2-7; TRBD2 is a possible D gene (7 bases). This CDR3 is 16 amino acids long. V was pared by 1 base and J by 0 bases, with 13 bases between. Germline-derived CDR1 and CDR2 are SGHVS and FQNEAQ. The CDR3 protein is CASSLEARGPSYEQYF. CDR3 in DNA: TGTGCCAGCAGCTTAGAGGCGCGGGGGCCCTCCTACGAGCAGTACTTC.